The sequence of this TCR beta chain was determined in a study of vaccination and CD4 T cells after COVID-19. Looking at the study overall: From HCoV-229E, HCoV-OC43, HCoV-NL63 and SARS-CoV-2, overlapping spike peptides were used to stimulate the cells.

Points on this clonotype: Its antigen is unknown.

Described treatment: roughly ten-day PBMC culture with coronavirus spike peptide pools or control peptides (ViraFEST assay). From the unexposed donor, CD4+ T cells were collected ahead of the COVID-19 pandemic (2011-2018). Sequencing of DNA taken from cultured CD4+ T cells relied on the Oncomine TCR Beta short-read assay. Someone extracted genomic DNA from cultured CD4+ T cells. From the PCR reads, TCRdb called clonotypes with MiXCR, one entry per CDR3 protein. Counted here are thousands of distinct CDR3 sequences, under 45% occurring once; the ten biggest clones make up around a fifth. The CDR3 spans 12 residues. Germline values: CDR1 LNHDA, CDR2 SQIVND (reference sequence). V was shortened by 4 bases and J by 0 bases, with 3 bases between the two germline ends.

Sequenced sample: CD4+ T cells from blood, cultured in vitro. The clonotype originates from a human donor in good health. The chain combines TRBV19 with TRBJ2-5; no reliable D call. The CDR3 region is CASSTYQETQYF. The CDR3 DNA follows: TGTGCCAGTAGTACCTACCAAGAGACCCAGTACTTC.